This entry is about one TCR beta chain. Its antigen is undetermined. These data belong to a study of blood T cells in healthy people across ages. Across the study: Per two T cells, about one barcoded beta molecule was captured through template switching. General study findings and limits: Long-lived donors exceeded aged donors in naive CD4+ cells and diversity.

CDR3 length: 15 residues. The ends were cut back, 2 bases at V and 6 bases at J, with 17 bases in the middle. The total RNA that was extracted per sample amounted to at least 5 micrograms. Next came a second PCR, run for roughly 6 to 11 cycles, which used a sample-barcoded 5' primer along with a J-beta primer mix. Template switching added a 12-random-nucleotide identifier to every cDNA molecule. TCRdb re-derived calls from the 5' RACE reads in MiXCR, one entry per CDR3 protein. The data show fewer than 2,000,000 distinct CDR3 sequences, with 35% to 50% seen just once and roughly 24% held by the top ten.

This receptor was taken from a human donor in good health. The V and J genes are TRBV12-3 or TRBV12-4 and TRBJ2-7; tentatively, D is TRBD1 or TRBD2 (5 bases each). The sample consisted of blood. CDR3 sequence: CASSLRQGGGGEQYF. The CDR3 coding sequence is TGTGCCAGCAGTTTACGCCAGGGCGGTGGGGGCGAGCAGTACTTC.